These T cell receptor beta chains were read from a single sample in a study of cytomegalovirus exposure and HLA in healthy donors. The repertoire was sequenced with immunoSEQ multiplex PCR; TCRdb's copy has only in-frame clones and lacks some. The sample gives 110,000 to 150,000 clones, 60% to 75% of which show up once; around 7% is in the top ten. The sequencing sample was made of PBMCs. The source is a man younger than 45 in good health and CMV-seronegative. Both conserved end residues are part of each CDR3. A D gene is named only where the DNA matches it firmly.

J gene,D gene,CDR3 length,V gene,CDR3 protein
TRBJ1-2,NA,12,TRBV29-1,CSVGGHFYGYTF
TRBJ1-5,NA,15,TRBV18,CASSPDETGNQPQHF
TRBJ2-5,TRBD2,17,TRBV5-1,CASSGGTSGKGRETQYF
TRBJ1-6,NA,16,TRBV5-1,CASSLGAGVSNSPLHF
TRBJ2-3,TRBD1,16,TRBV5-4,CASSLGTGAGTDTQYF
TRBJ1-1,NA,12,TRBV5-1,CASRGQNTEAFF
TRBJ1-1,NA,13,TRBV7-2,CASSFGGGTEAFF
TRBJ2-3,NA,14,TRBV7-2,CASSSGVSTDTQYF
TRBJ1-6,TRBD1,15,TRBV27,CASSLSDRGHSPLHF
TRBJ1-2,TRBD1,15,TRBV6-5,CASRGSTGVGYGYTF